This T cell receptor (beta chain) was found in a study of OX40 agonist ivuxolimab in advanced cancers. Study context: Each dose-escalation patient presented with hepatocellular carcinoma, melanoma, renal cell or head and neck cancer. Prior checkpoint blockade (anti-PD-1, anti-PD-L1 or anti-CTLA-4) was permitted; about 40% had it. Three partial responders included one hepatocellular carcinoma patient and two cutaneous melanoma patients.

The study's findings and limits: In CD8+ T cells, expanded clones were on average more numerous than in CD4+.

This table comes from immunoSEQ multiplex PCR, and its TCRdb copy is limited to in-frame clones, with some not included. The table lists 20,000 to 30,000 clones, roughly 91% of them singletons. A remark on this clone: Its antigen is not identified.

The source material was CD4+ or CD8+ T cells sorted from blood, sampled in a trial of the OX40 agonist ivuxolimab. The TCR originated in an adult with an advanced solid tumor such as melanoma, head and neck, liver or kidney cancer.

The CDR3 loop is CASRKVGGDEQYF. The CDR3 nucleotides read TGCGCCAGCAGAAAAGTGGGAGGGGACGAGCAGTACTTC. The V gene is TRBV10-2, the J gene TRBJ2-7; 7 bases fit TRBD2. CDR3 length equals 13 residues. Per germline, CDR1 WSHSY and CDR2 SAAADI. V was pared by 6 bases and J by 5 bases, with 7 bases of the junction left unmatched.